This is a list of T cell receptor beta chains from one sample in a study of regulatory T cells in long-lasting Graves disease. MiXCR was run by TCRdb on the multiplex PCR reads, yielding one entry per CDR3 protein. The sample carries 300,000 to 400,000 distinct CDR3 sequences, around a fifth recorded once. Specimen: peripheral blood mononuclear cells (PBMCs), collected when the disease was refractory, from a patient treated with antithyroid drugs. These receptor sequences come from a female donor with Graves disease. Each CDR3 is given with its conserved first and last residue. A D gene is named only where the DNA matches it firmly. Expanded clones are given a class, and other clones once, few, many or no size at all.

D	J	V	size	CDR3	DNA
.	TRBJ1-1	TRBV2	.	CASSTQGPSGAFF	TGTGCCAGCTCAACTCAGGGTCCTTCAGGAGCTTTCTTT
TRBD1	TRBJ2-1	TRBV20-1	.	CSPGRTGANEQFF	TGCAGTCCAGGACGGACAGGGGCCAATGAGCAGTTCTTC
TRBD1	TRBJ1-1	TRBV2	many	CASSSDRGGNTEAFF	TGTGCCAGCAGTTCGGACAGGGGGGGGAACACTGAAGCTTTCTTT
TRBD1	TRBJ1-1	TRBV20-1	.	CSATRQGFTEAFF	TGCAGTGCTACAAGACAGGGCTTCACTGAAGCTTTCTTT
.	TRBJ1-1	TRBV3-1	.	CASTQGWVNTEAFF	TGTGCCAGCACCCAGGGGTGGGTCAACACTGAAGCTTTCTTT
.	TRBJ2-4	TRBV11-2	many	CASSLVNWQATDIKNIQYF	TGTGCCAGCAGCTTAGTAAATTGGCAGGCCACCGACATTAAAAACATTCAGTACTTC
TRBD1	TRBJ2-5	TRBV2	many	CASSSRDRQETQYF	TGTGCCAGCAGTTCCCGGGACAGACAAGAGACCCAGTACTTC
.	TRBJ1-6	TRBV28	many	CASSAFDSPLHF	TGTGCCAGCAGCGCCTTCGACTCACCCCTCCACTTT
.	TRBJ1-2	TRBV6-1	.	CASSVGEYGYTF	TGTGCCAGCAGTGTTGGGGAATATGGCTACACCTTC
.	TRBJ2-7	TRBV20-1	.	CSASPSPRTLGSYEQYF	TGCAGTGCTAGTCCTTCTCCTCGGACTCTAGGCTCCTACGAGCAGTACTTC
.	TRBJ2-4	TRBV18	many	CASSHSALGLIQYF	TGTGCCAGCTCACACTCCGCTCTAGGTCTCATTCAGTACTTC
TRBD1	TRBJ2-7	TRBV12-3/TRBV12-4	many	CASSLERPGQWSSYEQYF	TGTGCCAGCAGTTTAGAACGCCCGGGACAGTGGAGCTCCTACGAGCAGTACTTC
.	TRBJ1-5	TRBV5-6	few	CASSLSPGRSVWTLYQPQHF	TGTGCCAGCAGCTTGTCCCCGGGACGGAGCGTTTGGACTTTATATCAGCCCCAGCATTTT
.	TRBJ2-5	TRBV20-1	.	CSASQGGEETQYF	TGCAGTGCTAGTCAGGGTGGGGAAGAGACCCAGTACTTC
TRBD1	TRBJ1-2	TRBV20-1	.	CSAAKGTGGFYGYTF	TGCAGTGCCGCCAAAGGGACAGGGGGCTTCTATGGCTACACCTTC
.	TRBJ2-2	TRBV4-1	.	CASSQERLPRVTGELFF	TGCGCCAGCAGCCAAGAGAGACTGCCTCGGGTCACCGGGGAGCTGTTTTTT
TRBD1	TRBJ1-2	TRBV6-2/TRBV6-3	.	CASRITGQTYGYTF	TGTGCCAGCAGAATTACGGGACAGACCTATGGCTACACCTTC
TRBD1	TRBJ1-5	TRBV20-1	.	CSARPTGVRNQPQHF	TGCAGTGCTAGACCCACAGGGGTGAGAAACCAGCCCCAGCATTTT
TRBD1	TRBJ1-2	TRBV6-2/TRBV6-3	many	CASSYGVPGQGVYGYTF	TGTGCCAGCAGTTACGGAGTCCCGGGACAGGGCGTCTATGGCTACACCTTC
.	TRBJ1-6	TRBV20-1	.	CSARAGLWSPLHF	TGCAGTGCTAGAGCGGGTTTATGGTCACCCCTCCACTTT
.	TRBJ1-1	TRBV11-2	many	CASSPLATGRGAEAFF	TGTGCCAGCAGCCCCCTAGCGACGGGTAGGGGGGCTGAAGCTTTCTTT
.	TRBJ1-1	TRBV7-8	many	CASSLGSVNTEAFF	TGTGCCAGCAGCTTAGGTTCCGTGAACACTGAAGCTTTCTTT
.	TRBJ1-1	TRBV11-3	many	CAIRKGNTEAFF	TGTGCCATCCGCAAAGGGAACACTGAAGCTTTCTTT
.	TRBJ1-1	TRBV7-9	.	CASSPTLGQRRTTEAFF	TGTGCCAGCAGCCCTACCCTCGGACAGCGGAGGACCACTGAAGCTTTCTTT